Listed here are 5 T cell receptor beta chains from one sample, sequenced in a study of early T cells in non-severe SARS-CoV-2 infection. TCRdb reprocessed the 5' RACE reads via MiXCR and lists one record per CDR3 protein. The sample records tens of thousands of distinct CDR3 sequences, 10% to 12% being singletons. Specimen: whole blood, collected at baseline. The receptors stem from an adult who was a healthcare worker with PCR-confirmed SARS-CoV-2 infection or an uninfected control (not recorded which).

In this sample, this clonotype turned up many times. The chain combines TRBV9 with TRBJ2-2; D possibly uses TRBD1 or TRBD2 (5 bases each). This CDR3 is 13 amino acids long. Deletions cut 3 bases from V and 4 bases from J, with 7 bases between. The germline gives CDR1 SGDLS, CDR2 YYNGEE. The CDR3 bases are TGTGCCAGCAGCGAGAGGGGCACCGGGGAGCTGTTTTTT. Its protein product is CASSERGTGELFF.

This sequence joins TRBV27 and TRBJ2-1, with TRBD2 matching over 8 bases. There are 17 residues in the CDR3. Germline-derived CDR1 and CDR2 are MNHEY and SMNVEV (reference sequence). Trimming removed 0 bases from V and 3 bases from J; junction bases left unmatched: 7. The CDR3 DNA sequence: TGTGCCAGCAGTTTATCTGTTATCAGCGGGGGCTACAATGAGCAGTTCTTC. This gives the protein CASSLSVISGGYNEQFF.

The chain is built from TRBV7-9 and TRBJ2-3; TRBD1 aligns across 8 bases. The length of the CDR3 is 15 residues. CDR1 and CDR2 from the germline V gene are SEHNR and FQNEAQ (reference sequence). J was trimmed by 3 bases and V by 5 bases; bases with no gene match: 7. CDR3 in amino acids: CASSRGTGTTDTQYF. The CDR3 DNA is TGTGCCAGCAGCCGAGGGACAGGAACGACAGATACGCAGTATTTT.

The chain links TRBV20-1 to TRBJ2-3; D tentatively reads TRBD1 or TRBD2 (5 bases each). CDR3 size: 15 residues. Germline CDR1 and CDR2: DFQATT and SNEGSKA (reference sequence). CDR3 nucleotides: TGCAGCGCCCACTTCCGAGGGGCTAACACAGATACGCAGTATTTT. Encoded protein: CSAHFRGANTDTQYF.

The rearrangement uses TRBV12-3 or TRBV12-4 and TRBJ1-2; no clear D gene. The V and J ends lost 3 bases and 3 bases respectively, with 8 bases between them. There are 13 residues in the CDR3. In nucleotides, the CDR3 is TGTGCCAGCAGTTTTGGGTTGTACTATGGCTACACCTTC. Protein sequence: CASSFGLYYGYTF.